The 22 T cell receptor beta chains below all came from one sample that was sequenced in a study of T cells after yellow fever vaccination. In TCRdb, the 5' RACE reads were re-called with MiXCR into one record per CDR3 protein. The repertoire holds a few hundred thousand distinct CDR3 sequences, 11% seen once, with around 19% in the top ten. The specimen comprised PBMCs, sampled on the day of the first yellow fever vaccination. Receptor source: a man aged 18 to 29 who received the YFV17D yellow fever vaccine.

This clonotype was recorded a few times. This chain links TRBV19 with TRBJ2-7, with D unresolved. CDR3 length: 13 residues. Looked up from germline, CDR1 is LNHDA and CDR2 is SQIVND (reference sequence). V was shortened by 3 bases and J by 2 bases, with 8 bases between the two germline ends. This CDR3 is CASSIGRTYEQYF. CDR3 in DNA: TGTGCCAGTAGTATTGGGCGGACCTACGAGCAGTACTTC.

This clonotype has only a few counts. The gene calls are TRBV7-8 and TRBJ2-7; D is undetermined. V lost 4 bases to trimming and J lost 3 bases, with 10 bases between them. The V gene's germline CDR1 is SGHVS and CDR2 FQNEAQ. The CDR3 is made up of 13 amino acids. Here the CDR3 reads CASSSQESYEQYV. CDR3 in DNA: TGTGCCAGCAGCTCCCAGGAGAGCTACGAGCAGTACGTC.

This sequence joins TRBV6-5 and TRBJ1-1; D remains ambiguous. The V gene lost 3 bases and the J gene lost 1 base, with 3 bases spanning the gap. Germline V gene lookup returns CDR1 MNHEY and CDR2 SVGAGI. There are 12 residues in the CDR3. The CDR3 is CASSYKNTEAFF. The CDR3 DNA is TGTGCCAGCAGTTATAAGAACACTGAAGCTTTCTTT.

The chain combines TRBV20-1 with TRBJ1-5; 7 bases agree with TRBD1. The CDR3 spans 14 residues. V dropped 5 bases and J dropped 7; count of bases not matched to a gene: 11. Germline V gene sequence: CDR1 DFQATT, CDR2 SNEGSKA (reference sequence). As DNA, the CDR3 is TGCAGTGCTGTCGGAGAGGGGGCGGAACAGCCCCAGCATTTT. It encodes CSAVGEGAEQPQHF.

This clonotype was seen only a few times. This chain links TRBV7-9 with TRBJ2-1; 7 positions match TRBD2. Germline-derived CDR1 and CDR2 are SEHNR and FQNEAQ (reference sequence). V lost 6 bases to trimming and J lost 0 bases; unmatched junction nucleotides: 5. This CDR3 has 15 residues. The DNA for the CDR3 is TGTGCCAGCAGTTGGGGGGGGAGCTCCTACAATGAGCAGTTCTTC. Protein: CASSWGGSSYNEQFF.

J is TRBJ1-2 and V is TRBV6-2 or TRBV6-3; unclear D gene. In germline, CDR1 is MNHEY, CDR2 SVGEGT. The V end was cut by 7 bases, the J end by 4 bases, with 13 bases between. This CDR3 spans 13 amino acids. CDR3 nucleotide sequence: TGTGCCAGCACCGACCGGCGGAGCTATGGCTACACCTTC. This sequence encodes CASTDRRSYGYTF.

The chain joins TRBV11-3 to TRBJ1-1, with D maybe TRBD1 (6 bases). The V end lost 6 bases, the J end lost 11 bases, and 16 bases lay between the germline ends. CDR1 is SGHNT, CDR2 YENEEA, per germline. This CDR3 is built from 12 residues. The CDR3 nucleotides read TGTGCCAGCAGTCGGGACATTAGGCGGGCTTTCTTT. Translation gives CASSRDIRRAFF.

This clonotype showed up just a few times. This rearrangement joins TRBV7-9 to TRBJ2-7, with D hard to call. CDR3 length equals 14 residues. From germline, CDR1 is SEHNR and CDR2 FQNEAQ (reference sequence). Trimming left V 1 base short and J 1 base short, with 8 bases between. The CDR3 DNA reads TGTGCCAGCAGCTTAGTTGGCAGGTCCTACGAGCAGTACGTC. The encoded protein is CASSLVGRSYEQYV.

This clonotype was counted a few times. V usage is TRBV15 and J usage is TRBJ1-5; 9 nucleotides match TRBD1. The CDR3 contains 15 residues. The J segment lost 2 bases and the V segment lost 6 bases, leaving 5 bases of the junction unmatched. Looked up from germline, CDR1 is LNHNV and CDR2 is YYDKDF (reference sequence). The CDR3 region is CATSPDRGGNQPQHF. In DNA, the CDR3 is TGTGCCACCAGTCCGGACAGGGGAGGCAATCAGCCCCAGCATTTT.

The chain carries TRBV5-4 and TRBJ2-5; the D gene is possibly TRBD2 (5 bases). Germline CDR1 and CDR2: SGHNT and YYREEE (reference sequence). V was trimmed by 5 bases and J by 3 bases, leaving 17 bases between them. This CDR3 comprises 15 residues. In nucleotides, the CDR3 is TGTGCCAGCAGTGTGGTTGGGGTCGGGGAAGAGACCCAGTACTTC. This encodes CASSVVGVGEETQYF.

This clonotype has at least ten counts. The chain uses TRBV5-6 and TRBJ2-5; D is unresolved. Germline loops: CDR1 SGHDT, CDR2 YYEEEE. The CDR3 loop spans 14 amino acids. V lost 0 bases to trimming and J lost 2 bases, with 8 bases between them. The CDR3 is CASSLGFRQETQYF. The DNA of the CDR3 is TGTGCCAGCAGCTTGGGGTTCAGACAAGAGACCCAGTACTTC.

This clonotype was seen ten or more times. The J gene is TRBJ1-5, the V gene TRBV5-1; D perhaps matches TRBD1 (5 bases). Trimming pared 0 bases from V and 6 bases from J, leaving 10 bases between. Looked up from germline, CDR1 is SGHRS and CDR2 is YFSETQ. CDR3 size: 14 residues. The chain's CDR3 is CASSLEGSGQPQHF. The DNA for the CDR3 is TGCGCCAGCAGCTTGGAGGGGAGCGGTCAGCCCCAGCATTTT.

The chain uses TRBV7-2 and TRBJ1-6, with unresolved D. CDR1 is SGHTA and CDR2 is FQGNSA in the germline V gene. Trimming removed 3 bases at V and 7 bases at J, with 7 bases between. CDR3 size: 13 residues. The CDR3 nucleotides read TGTGCCAGCAGCTTCGGACCAAATTCACCCCTCCACTTT. Translation gives CASSFGPNSPLHF. Supplemented by reference TRBV7-2 and TRBJ1-6, the full variable domain reads GAGVSQSPSNKVTEKGKDVELRCDPISGHTALYWYRQSLGQGLEFLIYFQGNSAPDKSGLPSDRFSAERTGGSVSTLTIQRTQQEDSAVYLCASSFGPNSPLHFGNGTRLTVT.

The J gene is TRBJ2-1, the V gene TRBV29-1; 14 bases map to TRBD2. The length of the CDR3 is 15 residues. CDR1 is SQVTM, CDR2 ANQGSEA, per germline. Trimming at V came to 7 bases and at J to 10 bases, leaving 12 bases not matched to a gene. CDR3: CSDTPGTSGGSEQFF. CDR3 sequence (DNA): TGCAGCGACACCCCGGGGACTAGCGGGGGCAGCGAGCAGTTCTTC.

The V gene is TRBV5-1, the J gene TRBJ2-4; perhaps TRBD2 as D (6 bases). Germline values: CDR1 SGHRS, CDR2 YFSETQ. V lost 0 bases to trimming and J lost 7 bases, with 17 bases between them. This CDR3 has 16 amino acids. The chain's CDR3 is CASSLGRGTSWNIQYF. The CDR3 nucleotides are TGCGCCAGCAGCTTGGGGAGGGGTACGAGTTGGAACATTCAGTACTTC.

The chain joins TRBV3-1 to TRBJ2-7; 11 nucleotides line up with TRBD1. The trim removed 3 bases at V and 2 bases at J, leaving 9 bases unmatched. Germline CDR1 reads LGHDT; CDR2 reads YNNKEL (reference sequence). There are 17 residues in the CDR3. The CDR3 reads CASSHPGDRGWPYEQYV. The CDR3 nucleotides read TGTGCCAGCAGCCACCCTGGGGACAGGGGGTGGCCCTACGAGCAGTACGTC.

The chain carries TRBV20-1 and TRBJ2-7, with 11 nucleotides matching TRBD2. After removal of 4 bases from V and 0 bases from J, the junction contained 8 bases not matched to a gene. The CDR3 spans 16 residues. In germline, CDR1 is DFQATT, CDR2 SNEGSKA (reference sequence). CDR3: CSATQSGLAGSYEQYF. The CDR3 coding sequence is TGCAGTGCTACCCAGAGTGGACTAGCGGGCTCCTACGAGCAGTACTTC.

The chain combines TRBV3-1 with TRBJ2-5; 13 nucleotides align to TRBD2. This CDR3 contains 17 residues. The germline V gene encodes CDR1 LGHDT and CDR2 YNNKEL (reference sequence). V trimming: 5 bases; J trimming: 2 bases; junction bases outside the gene matches: 8. CDR3 in DNA: TGTGCCAGCAGCAAGTTACCGGGACTAGCGGGGCAAGAGACCCAGTACTTC. This codes for CASSKLPGLAGQETQYF.

The chain uses TRBV10-3 and TRBJ2-2, with D possibly being TRBD1 (5 bases). This CDR3 has 14 residues. Trimming left V 9 bases short and J 5 bases short, with 16 bases between. CDR1 is ENHRY and CDR2 is SYGVKD in the germline V gene. CDR3 in amino acids: CAITPDSSTGELFF. For the CDR3, the DNA is TGTGCCATAACCCCCGACAGCTCTACCGGGGAGCTGTTTTTT.

This clonotype was seen a few times. The chain joins TRBV5-1 to TRBJ1-2; 8 bases line up with TRBD1. The V gene end was trimmed by 5 bases and the J gene end by 0 bases; junction bases not matched to a gene: 6. This CDR3 comprises 15 residues. From germline, CDR1 is SGHRS and CDR2 YFSETQ. CDR3 nucleotide sequence: TGCGCCAGCAGTCTGAACAGGGGGGCTAACTATGGCTACACCTTC. Its protein product is CASSLNRGANYGYTF.

At least ten counts were recorded for this clonotype. This rearrangement joins TRBV5-1 to TRBJ2-7; D may be TRBD1 or TRBD2 (6 bases each). Germline V gives CDR1 SGHRS, CDR2 YFSETQ. The CDR3 runs to 14 residues. V was pared by 0 bases and J by 2 bases, with 9 bases between. The CDR3 DNA sequence: TGCGCCAGCAGCTTGGCCGGGGGCACCTACGAGCAGTACTTC. This codes for CASSLAGGTYEQYF.

This chain links TRBV4-1 with TRBJ2-7; 8 bases fit TRBD1. Germline-derived CDR1 and CDR2 are MGHRA and YSYEKL. The CDR3 sequence is 15 residues long. Germline trimming cut 1 base from V and 3 bases from J; bases unmatched to any gene: 5. CDR3 nucleotide sequence: TGCGCCAGCAGCCAAGCGCGGGGACAGGTCTACGAGCAGTACTTC. This gives the protein CASSQARGQVYEQYF.